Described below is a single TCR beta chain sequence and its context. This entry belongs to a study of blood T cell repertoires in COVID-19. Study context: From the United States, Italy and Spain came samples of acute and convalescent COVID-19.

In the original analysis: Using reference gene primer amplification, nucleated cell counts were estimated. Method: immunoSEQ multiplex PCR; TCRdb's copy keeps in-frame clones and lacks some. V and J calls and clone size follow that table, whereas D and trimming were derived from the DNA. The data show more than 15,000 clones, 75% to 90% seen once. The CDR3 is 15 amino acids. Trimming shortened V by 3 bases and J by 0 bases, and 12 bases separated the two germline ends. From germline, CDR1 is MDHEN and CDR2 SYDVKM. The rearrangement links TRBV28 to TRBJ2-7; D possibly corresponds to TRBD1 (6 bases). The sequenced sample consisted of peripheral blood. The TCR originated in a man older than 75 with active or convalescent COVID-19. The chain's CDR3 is CASSFVQGYSYEQYF. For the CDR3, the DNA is TGTGCCAGCAGTTTCGTGCAGGGGTACTCCTACGAGCAGTACTTC.